This TCR beta chain was retrieved from a study of blood T cell repertoires in COVID-19. Overall study context: Specimens from acute and convalescent COVID-19 originated in the United States, Italy and Spain. The cDNA or gDNA used as material had been derived from T cells, B-cell-depleted T cells, or PBMCs.

The germline gives CDR1 KGHDR, CDR2 SFDVKD. CDR3 length equals 13 residues. Trimming left V 4 bases short and J 8 bases short, with 13 bases between. In the original processing: Estimation of nucleated cell counts was performed using reference gene primer amplification. Only in-frame clones appear in the TCRdb table, and some are missing; sequencing was by immunoSEQ multiplex PCR. V, J and clone size reflect that table, while D and trimming were determined from the DNA. The sample lists about 88,000 clones, 88% occurring once. The TCR was taken from a woman aged 80 or over with acute or convalescent COVID-19. The specimen sequenced was peripheral blood. The V gene is TRBV24-1, the J gene TRBJ1-1, with D possibly TRBD1 on 5 matching bases. The CDR3 sequence is CATSDSGFSEAFF. The CDR3 nucleotides are TGTGCCACCAGTGACTCAGGGTTTTCGGAAGCTTTCTTT.